The next 8 T cell receptor beta chains were all read from a single sample in a study of vaccination effects on CD4 cells after COVID-19. Clones were sequenced by immunoSEQ multiplex PCR, and TCRdb holds only the in-frame ones, with some missing. Of 35,000 to 45,000 clones in the sample, almost 85% were seen once. These receptors' targets are unknown. Viral peptide pools were used in the ViraFEST assay to expand antigen-specific CD4+ T cells, and sequencing came afterward. CD4+ T cells were isolated after less than 13 days of culture. Two doses of BNT162b2 or mRNA-1273 vaccine were administered to participants. The sample consisted of CD4+ T cells from PBMCs cultured with HCoV-NL63 spike peptides, taken after COVID-19 vaccination. These receptors were taken from a human donor who received a COVID-19 vaccine. Some clones in this sample may be carry-over from other donors' samples.

This chain links TRBV30 with TRBJ2-5; possibly TRBD1 for D (6 bases). Germline V gives CDR1 GTSNPN, CDR2 SVGIG (reference sequence). V was clipped by 0 bases and J by 4 bases, with 12 bases between them. The CDR3 has 14 residues. The DNA for the CDR3 is TGTGCCTGGAGTGTAGGGGGAGTCGCAGAGACCCAGTACTTC. Translated, it gives CAWSVGGVAETQYF.

This chain links TRBV5-4 with TRBJ2-3; possible D gene TRBD2, 7 bases. CDR1 is SGHNT and CDR2 is YYREEE in the germline V gene (reference sequence). V gave up 4 bases and J gave up 5 bases, with 14 bases separating them. The CDR3 is made up of 14 amino acids. The CDR3 sequence is CASSIQGGGDTQYF. For the CDR3, the DNA is TGTGCCAGCAGCATCCAAGGGGGGGGAGATACGCAGTATTTT. Supplemented by reference TRBV5-4 and TRBJ2-3, the full variable domain reads ETGVTQSPTHLIKTRGQQVTLRCSSQSGHNTVSWYQQALGQGPQFIFQYYREEENGRGNFPPRFSGLQFPNYSSELNVNALELDDSALYLCASSIQGGGDTQYFGPGTRLTVL.

The rearrangement joins TRBV2 to TRBJ2-3, with 13 positions matching TRBD2. Germline V gives CDR1 SNHLY, CDR2 FYNNEI. This CDR3 is built from 15 residues. V trimming: 7 bases; J trimming: 2 bases; junction bases outside the gene matches: 3. The CDR3 DNA reads TGTGCCAGCACGGGACTAGCGGGGACCACAGATACGCAGTATTTT. Translation gives CASTGLAGTTDTQYF.

The gene calls are TRBV20-1 and TRBJ2-5; possibly TRBD1 or TRBD2 for D (6 bases each). The length of the CDR3 is 13 residues. V was shortened by 3 bases and J by 1 base, with 9 bases between the two germline ends. Germline V gene sequence: CDR1 DFQATT, CDR2 SNEGSKA (reference sequence). CDR3 sequence: CSASRGPQETQYF. In DNA form, the CDR3 reads TGCAGTGCTAGTCGGGGGCCCCAAGAGACCCAGTACTTC.

The rearrangement links TRBV19 to TRBJ1-5; 9 nucleotides line up with TRBD1. The V gene's germline CDR1 is LNHDA and CDR2 SQIVND (reference sequence). The J segment lost 7 bases and the V segment lost 2 bases, leaving 6 bases of the junction unmatched. CDR3 length: 15 amino acids. The CDR3 DNA follows: TGTGCCAGTAGTATAATAGGACAGGGGAAACAGCCCCAGCATTTT. The encoded protein is CASSIIGQGKQPQHF. The whole variable domain, remainder taken from reference TRBV19 and TRBJ1-5, is DGGITQSPKYLFRKEGQNVTLSCEQNLNHDAMYWYRQDPGQGLRLIYYSQIVNDFQKGDIAEGYSVSREKKESFPLTVTSAQKNPTAFYLCASSIIGQGKQPQHFGDGTRLSIL.

This rearrangement joins TRBV12-3 or TRBV12-4 to TRBJ2-4; D may be TRBD2 (5 bases). The CDR3 has 13 amino acids. Trimming stripped 6 bases from V and 1 base from J, with 7 bases between. The CDR3 loop reads CASSPGAKNIQYF. The CDR3 bases are TGTGCCAGCAGCCCGGGGGCCAAAAACATTCAGTACTTC.

CDR3 bases: TGTGCCAGCAGTGAAAACAATTCCTACGAGCAGTACGTC. It specifies CASSENNSYEQYV. This rearrangement joins TRBV2 to TRBJ2-7, with D hard to call. Germline lookup yields CDR1 SNHLY and CDR2 FYNNEI. The CDR3 totals 13 residues. V was cut by 2 bases and J by 1 base, with 6 bases left in between.

The chain carries TRBV5-1 and TRBJ2-1; 11 bases line up with TRBD2. The CDR3 is 17 residues long. Trimming took 2 bases from V and 8 from J; bases not matched to a gene: 12. Germline V lookup: CDR1 SGHRS, CDR2 YFSETQ. CDR3 coding DNA: TGCGCCAGCAGCTTAATTGGGTCTAGCGGGGGGTCGGATGAGCAGTTCTTC. This sequence encodes CASSLIGSSGGSDEQFF.